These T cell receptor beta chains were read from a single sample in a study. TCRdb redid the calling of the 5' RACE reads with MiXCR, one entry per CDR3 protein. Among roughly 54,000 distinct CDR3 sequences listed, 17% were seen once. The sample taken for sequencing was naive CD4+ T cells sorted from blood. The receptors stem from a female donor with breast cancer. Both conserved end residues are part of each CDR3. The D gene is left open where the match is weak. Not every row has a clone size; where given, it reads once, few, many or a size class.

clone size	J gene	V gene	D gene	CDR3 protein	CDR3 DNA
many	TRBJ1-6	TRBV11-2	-	CASSFQGSDSPLHF	TGTGCCAGCAGCTTTCAAGGATCTGATTCACCCCTCCACTTT
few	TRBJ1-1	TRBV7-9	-	CASSFSAGEAFF	TGTGCCAGCAGCTTCTCGGCTGGTGAAGCTTTCTTT
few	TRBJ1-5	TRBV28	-	CASSFPATGRKGNQPQHF	TGTGCCAGCAGTTTCCCAGCGACAGGAAGAAAGGGCAATCAGCCCCAGCATTTT
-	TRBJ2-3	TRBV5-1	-	CASSRSIDTQYF	TGCGCCAGCAGCAGGAGCATAGATACGCAGTATTTT
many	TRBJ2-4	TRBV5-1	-	CASRLKTLDGAKNIQYF	TGCGCCAGCAGATTGAAAACCCTGGACGGAGCCAAAAACATTCAGTACTTC
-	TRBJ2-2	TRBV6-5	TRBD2	CASRIAGTSGSTGELFF	TGTGCCAGCAGAATCGCCGGGACTAGCGGGAGCACCGGGGAGCTGTTTTTT
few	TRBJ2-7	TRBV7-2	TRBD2	CASSLVALAGAHEQYF	TGTGCCAGCAGCTTAGTAGCGCTAGCGGGAGCCCACGAGCAGTACTTC
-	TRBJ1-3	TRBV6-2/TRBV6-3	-	CASSSTGPFSGNTIYF	TGTGCCAGCAGCTCAACCGGTCCATTCTCTGGAAACACCATATATTTT
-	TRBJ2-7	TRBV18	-	CASSPWKRGYEQYF	TGTGCTAGCTCACCATGGAAGAGGGGCTACGAGCAGTACTTC
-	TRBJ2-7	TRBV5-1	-	CASSLIPARGYEQYF	TGCGCCAGCAGCTTGATTCCCGCCCGTGGCTACGAGCAGTACTTC
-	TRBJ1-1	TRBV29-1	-	CSAWVKNTEAFF	TGCAGCGCCTGGGTGAAGAACACTGAAGCTTTCTTT
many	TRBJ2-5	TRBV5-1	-	CASSLEGRGETQYF	TGCGCCAGCAGCTTGGAGGGTCGGGGGGAGACCCAGTACTTC
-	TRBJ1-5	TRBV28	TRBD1	CASSVTDRGYQPQHF	TGTGCCAGCAGTGTCACGGACAGGGGATATCAGCCCCAGCATTTT
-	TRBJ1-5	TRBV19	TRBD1	CASSPRTGSSQPQHF	TGTGCCAGTAGCCCCCGGACAGGGTCGAGTCAGCCCCAGCATTTT
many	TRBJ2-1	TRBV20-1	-	CSASQGGFRYNEQFF	TGCAGTGCTAGCCAGGGTGGCTTCCGATACAATGAGCAGTTCTTC
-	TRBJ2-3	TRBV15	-	CATSRDRAIADTQYF	TGTGCCACCAGCAGAGATAGGGCCATCGCAGATACGCAGTATTTT
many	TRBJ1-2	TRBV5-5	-	CASSSTGGAVGYTF	TGTGCCAGCAGCTCGACGGGGGGGGCTGTCGGCTACACCTTC
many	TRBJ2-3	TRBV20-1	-	CSAALRDPFTDTQYF	TGCAGTGCTGCTCTCCGGGACCCCTTCACAGATACGCAGTATTTT
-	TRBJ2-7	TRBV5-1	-	CASSLGTVLSYEQYF	TGCGCCAGCAGCTTGGGGACAGTACTCTCCTACGAGCAGTACTTC
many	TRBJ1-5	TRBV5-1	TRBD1	CASSQFEQGESPQHF	TGCGCCAGCAGCCAGTTTGAACAGGGGGAGTCGCCCCAGCATTTT
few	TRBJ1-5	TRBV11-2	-	CASGLGPTGSQPQHF	TGTGCCAGCGGCTTAGGTCCCACAGGTAGTCAGCCCCAGCATTTT
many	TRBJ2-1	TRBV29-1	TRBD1	CSEATGGNEQFF	TGCAGCGAAGCTACAGGGGGCAATGAGCAGTTCTTC
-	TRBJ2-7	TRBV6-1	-	CARGAGQYYEQYF	TGTGCCCGCGGAGCGGGACAGTACTACGAGCAGTACTTC
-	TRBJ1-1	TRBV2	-	CASSEEAGMNTEAFF	TGTGCCAGCAGTGAGGAGGCAGGAATGAACACTGAAGCTTTCTTT
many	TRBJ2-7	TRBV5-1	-	CASKSRDNSYEQYF	TGCGCCAGCAAAAGTCGGGATAACTCCTACGAGCAGTACTTC
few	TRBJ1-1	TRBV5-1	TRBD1	CASSRGRGPYSEAFF	TGCGCCAGCAGCCGGGGAAGGGGGCCTTATTCTGAAGCTTTCTTT
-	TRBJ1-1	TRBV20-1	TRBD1	CSANTGTGRTGAFF	TGCAGTGCAAATACCGGGACAGGGAGAACTGGAGCTTTCTTT
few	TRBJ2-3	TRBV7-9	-	CASSYGGMGDTQYF	TGTGCCAGCAGCTACGGCGGGATGGGAGATACGCAGTATTTT
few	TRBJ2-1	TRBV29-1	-	CSVEDWVRDNEQFF	TGCAGCGTTGAAGATTGGGTGAGGGACAATGAGCAGTTCTTC
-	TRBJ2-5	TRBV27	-	CASSLAGTLGQETQYF	TGTGCCAGCAGTCTCGCCGGGACACTGGGCCAAGAGACCCAGTACTTC
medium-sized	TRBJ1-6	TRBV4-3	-	CASSQEGRIYNSPLHF	TGCGCCAGCAGCCAAGAGGGACGGATCTATAATTCACCCCTCCACTTT
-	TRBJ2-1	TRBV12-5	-	CASGRILEQFF	TGTGCTAGTGGTCGGATCTTGGAGCAGTTCTTC
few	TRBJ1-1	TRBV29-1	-	CSVEEEEGTEAFF	TGCAGCGTTGAAGAAGAGGAGGGGACTGAAGCTTTCTTT
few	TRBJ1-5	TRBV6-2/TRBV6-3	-	CASSYKSWENQPQHF	TGTGCCAGCAGTTACAAGTCTTGGGAGAATCAGCCCCAGCATTTT
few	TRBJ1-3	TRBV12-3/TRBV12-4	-	CASRTGQNGNTIYF	TGTGCCAGCAGGACCGGACAGAATGGAAACACCATATATTTT
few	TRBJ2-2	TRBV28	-	CASSYSRAPFKTGELFF	TGTGCCAGCAGTTACTCCCGGGCCCCCTTCAAGACCGGGGAGCTGTTTTTT
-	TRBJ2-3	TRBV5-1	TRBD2	CASRGLAGVADTQYF	TGCGCCAGCAGAGGACTAGCGGGAGTAGCAGATACGCAGTATTTT
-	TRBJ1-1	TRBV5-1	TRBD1	CASSWTGGTEAFF	TGCGCCAGCAGCTGGACAGGGGGGACTGAAGCTTTCTTT
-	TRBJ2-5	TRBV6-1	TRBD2	CASNLLAGGETQYF	TGTGCCAGCAACTTACTAGCGGGGGGTGAGACCCAGTACTTC
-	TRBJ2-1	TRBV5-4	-	CASRPSGSYNEQFF	TGTGCCAGCAGACCTTCCGGCTCCTACAATGAGCAGTTCTTC
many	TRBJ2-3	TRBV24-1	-	CATGGGSTDTQYF	TGTGCCACCGGGGGCGGGAGCACAGATACGCAGTATTTT